One and the same sample provided the 10 T cell receptor beta chains below, sequenced in a study of blood T cell repertoires in COVID-19. The method was immunoSEQ multiplex PCR; TCRdb's version includes in-frame clones alone and lacks a portion of them. The sample lists about 190,000 clones; about 88% were seen once. Material for sequencing was peripheral blood. The receptors were gathered from a woman aged 35 to 49 who had recovered from COVID-19.

In nucleotides, the CDR3 is TGTGCCAGCAGCTTGTTAGGGGCCGGGAATGAAAAACTGTTTTTT. Encoded protein: CASSLLGAGNEKLFF. This rearrangement joins TRBV5-6 to TRBJ1-4, with D possibly TRBD1 on 5 matching bases. V lost 1 base, J lost 5 bases, and 12 bases lay in between. There are 15 residues in the CDR3. Germline V gives CDR1 SGHDT, CDR2 YYEEEE.

The chain uses TRBV6-5 and TRBJ2-7; D is possibly TRBD1 (5 bases). Germline V gene lookup returns CDR1 MNHEY and CDR2 SVGAGI. The CDR3 covers 14 residues. The ends were cut back, 6 bases at V and 4 bases at J, with 16 bases in the middle. This chain's CDR3 is CASRGGHKSYEQYF. CDR3 DNA: TGTGCCAGCAGGGGTGGACACAAATCTTACGAGCAGTACTTC.

The V call is TRBV27, the J call TRBJ2-7; a possible D gene is TRBD1 (5 bases). Germline loops: CDR1 MNHEY, CDR2 SMNVEV (reference sequence). V was shortened by 5 bases and J by 0 bases, with 14 bases between the two germline ends. The CDR3 runs 15 residues. CDR3 sequence reads: CASSPQGASSYEQYF. Written as DNA, the CDR3 is TGTGCCAGCAGTCCCCAGGGCGCAAGCTCCTACGAGCAGTACTTC.

The chain has TRBV12-5 and TRBJ2-2; D is perhaps TRBD1 (6 bases). Per the germline V gene, CDR1 is LGHNT and CDR2 is FRNRAP. The CDR3 is 18 residues long. V was shortened by 2 bases and J by 4 bases, with 20 bases between the two germline ends. This CDR3 reads CASGLIRDTDRITGELFF. The CDR3 nucleotides read TGTGCTAGTGGTTTGATCCGGGACACGGATCGGATCACCGGGGAGCTGTTTTTT.

The chain joins TRBV7-9 to TRBJ2-1, with a tentative D call TRBD1 (6 bases). Germline loops: CDR1 SEHNR, CDR2 FQNEAQ (reference sequence). Trimming cost V 6 bases and J 15 bases, with 15 bases left between them. This CDR3 comprises 11 residues. The CDR3 sequence is CASSPGDVGFF. CDR3 DNA sequence: TGTGCCAGCAGTCCAGGGGACGTTGGGTTCTTC.

The J gene is TRBJ2-5, the V gene TRBV7-9; D remains unclear. This CDR3 has 13 amino acids. V lost 3 bases and J 2 bases, leaving 7 bases between the germline ends. Germline CDR1 reads SEHNR; CDR2 reads FQNEAQ (reference sequence). The CDR3 spells CASSFSKQETQYF. The CDR3, as DNA: TGTGCCAGCAGCTTTTCCAAACAAGAGACCCAGTACTTC.

The V and J genes are TRBV6-2 or TRBV6-3 and TRBJ1-5, with a weak D call TRBD1 (6 bases). Germline values: CDR1 MNHEY, CDR2 SVGEGT. CDR3 size: 16 residues. With 5 bases removed from V and 6 bases from J, the gap between germline ends came to 20 bases. CDR3 DNA: TGTGCCAGCAGTGACGGACGGGGGGCGCTGAGTCAGCCCCAGCATTTT. Amino acids: CASSDGRGALSQPQHF.

This clone was counted a single time. The J gene is TRBJ2-6, the V gene TRBV5-1; no definite D call. Trimming removed 4 bases at V and 4 bases at J, with 6 bases between. The CDR3 has 13 amino acids. Germline values: CDR1 SGHRS, CDR2 YFSETQ. Here the CDR3 DNA reads TGCGCCAGCAGCGCGTCGGGGGCCAACGTCCTGACTTTC. The encoded protein is CASSASGANVLTF.

The chain joins TRBV5-4 to TRBJ2-7; 8 positions agree with TRBD2. Germline V gene sequence: CDR1 SGHNT, CDR2 YYREEE (reference sequence). V lost 4 bases and J lost 2; bases outside the gene matches: 11. The CDR3 has 16 amino acids. CDR3 coding DNA: TGTGCCAGCAGCCCAGACGGCGGGAGGAACACCTACGAGCAGTACTTC. Protein product: CASSPDGGRNTYEQYF.

The rearrangement joins TRBV5-1 to TRBJ2-1, with D maybe TRBD1 (5 bases). CDR3 size: 12 residues. Trimming cost V 0 bases and J 8 bases, with 6 bases left between them. Germline loops: CDR1 SGHRS, CDR2 YFSETQ. The CDR3 DNA is TGCGCCAGCAGCTTGGCAGGGTATGAGCAGTTCTTC. This translates into CASSLAGYEQFF.